This TCR beta chain appears in the sequencing data of a study of blood T cell repertoires in COVID-19. Cohort 3 recovered donors had two negative PCRs, clearance, or symptom resolution. Germline V CDR1 and CDR2: GTSNPN, SVGIG (reference sequence). This CDR3 region has 14 residues. The junction had 6 bases not matched to a gene; V was cut back by 4 bases and J by 0 bases. The repertoire was sequenced with immunoSEQ multiplex PCR; TCRdb's copy has only in-frame clones and lacks some. The sample has a few hundred thousand clones, roughly nine tenths seen once; the top ten hold 0.95% to 1.2%. The source is a man in his thirties or forties who had recovered from COVID-19. V gene TRBV30 combines with J gene TRBJ2-7; 7 bases are a match to TRBD2. Sequences were obtained from PBMCs or T cells enriched from blood (not recorded which). The CDR3 nucleotides are TGTGCCTGGACCGGGGGGTTTAACTCCTACGAGCAGTACTTC. Translating it yields CAWTGGFNSYEQYF.